The 24 T cell receptor beta chains listed next were all sequenced from one sample in a study of Ad26.COV2.S vaccination and SARS-CoV-2 variants (dated by TCRdb to the early 2020s). The treatment or condition label corresponds to: around 19 received Ad26.COV2.S at low or high dose, single or two shots; roughly five received placebo; per-sample allocation not given. For vaccine and placebo recipients, the sequenced repertoires came from samples collected on day 63 after the first injection. Library preparation used the immunoSEQ multiplex PCR assay. As stored in TCRdb, this immuneACCESS dataset retains in-frame rearrangements with V and J assigned. A fraction of the clones does not appear; measured against another copy, unresolved V genes explain less than half of the discrepancy, and the remainder lacks a known reason. Here the sample has some 340,000 clones; about 86% occur a single time. The ten biggest clones cover roughly 2.1% of the sample.

Sequences were derived from peripheral blood, sampled in a trial of Ad26.COV2.S vaccine versus placebo. The source is a person aged 18 to 65 who received the Ad26.COV2.S COVID-19 vaccine or a placebo.

The chain has TRBV5-6 and TRBJ2-7, with TRBD2 as a possible D gene (6 bases). V lost 2 bases to trimming and J lost 2 bases, with 8 bases between them. Looked up from germline, CDR1 is SGHDT and CDR2 is YYEEEE. This CDR3 spans 13 amino acids. CDR3 residues: CASSLGLPYEQYF. DNA for the CDR3: TGTGCCAGCAGCTTAGGACTACCCTACGAGCAGTACTTC.

V gene TRBV28 combines with J gene TRBJ1-6, with 7 bases aligning to TRBD1. The ends lost 7 bases at V and 9 bases at J; junction bases unmatched: 12. Germline CDR1 is MDHEN and CDR2 is SYDVKM. This CDR3 has 15 amino acids. CDR3 sequence: CASIEGGTASSPLHF. CDR3 bases: TGTGCCAGCATTGAGGGGGGGACAGCCTCTTCACCCCTCCACTTT.

The genes are TRBV12-3 or TRBV12-4 and TRBJ1-6, with TRBD1 as a possible D gene (5 bases). Trimming pared 7 bases from V and 9 bases from J, leaving 13 bases between. The CDR3 is made up of 13 amino acids. The CDR3 DNA reads as TGTGCCAGCAAAGGACAAACCGCTTCACCCCTCCACTTT. It is translated as CASKGQTASPLHF.

The genes are TRBV5-8 and TRBJ1-5; maybe TRBD1 (5 bases). Looked up from germline, CDR1 is SGHTS and CDR2 is YDEGEE. This CDR3 comprises 16 residues. Trimming stripped 5 bases from V and 3 bases from J, with 18 bases between. The CDR3 spells CASSLGTFAPNQPQHF. The CDR3 nucleotides are TGTGCCAGCAGTCTCGGGACTTTTGCTCCCAATCAGCCCCAGCATTTT. Full variable domain (rest looked up from reference TRBV5-8 and TRBJ1-5): EAGVTQSPTHLIKTRGQQATLRCSPISGHTSVYWYQQALGLGLQFLLWYDEGEERNRGNFPPRFSGRQFPNYSSELNVNALELEDSALYLCASSLGTFAPNQPQHFGDGTRLSIL.

The sample holds a few counts of this clone. The CDR3 reads CASSAVSSYNSPLHF. The CDR3 region has the DNA TGTGCCAGCAGCGCCGTTAGCTCCTATAATTCACCCCTCCACTTT. The J gene is TRBJ1-6, the V gene TRBV5-6; D is ambiguous. The CDR3 loop spans 15 amino acids. V lost 4 bases to trimming and J lost 0 bases, with 8 bases between them. Per germline, CDR1 SGHDT and CDR2 YYEEEE.

This rearrangement joins TRBV24-1 to TRBJ2-5; TRBD2 agrees at 8 bases. Germline-derived CDR1 and CDR2 are KGHDR and SFDVKD. With V trimmed by 6 bases and J by 3 bases, 5 bases remained unmatched. The CDR3 contains 14 residues. CDR3 residues: CATSRGGAEETQYF. CDR3 DNA sequence: TGTGCCACCAGTCGGGGGGGCGCTGAAGAGACCCAGTACTTC.

The chain uses TRBV30 and TRBJ2-6; D unresolved. Trimming took off 5 bases at V and 1 base at J, with 3 bases between the two ends. This CDR3 contains 12 residues. CDR1 is GTSNPN, CDR2 SVGIG, per germline (reference sequence). The CDR3 DNA is TGTGCCTGGGAGTCTGGGGCCAACGTCCTGACTTTC. As protein: CAWESGANVLTF.

V usage is TRBV27 and J usage is TRBJ2-5; 7 bases line up with TRBD2. Losses at the gene ends were 6 bases for V and 4 bases for J; bases not matched to a gene: 8. The CDR3 sequence is 14 residues long. The V gene's germline CDR1 is MNHEY and CDR2 SMNVEV (reference sequence). This CDR3 is CASRRLAGRETQYF. For the CDR3, the DNA is TGTGCCAGCAGGAGACTAGCTGGGCGAGAGACCCAGTACTTC.

The chain links TRBV20-1 to TRBJ1-2, with D possibly matching TRBD1 (6 bases). V was shortened by 3 bases and J by 1 base, with 9 bases between the two germline ends. Germline loops: CDR1 DFQATT, CDR2 SNEGSKA (reference sequence). The CDR3 is made up of 13 amino acids. DNA of the CDR3: TGCAGTGCTAGTCAGGGGTTTAACTATGGCTACACCTTC. Translated: CSASQGFNYGYTF.

This chain links TRBV2 with TRBJ2-2, with 10 bases that match TRBD1. Germline V gene lookup returns CDR1 SNHLY and CDR2 FYNNEI. The junction had 13 bases not matched to a gene; V was cut back by 1 base and J by 5 bases. The CDR3 consists of 19 residues. The CDR3 DNA is TGTGCCAGCAGTGAAGTCCGGTTCAGGACAGGGGGGAAAACCGGGGAGCTGTTTTTT. Encoded protein: CASSEVRFRTGGKTGELFF.

V gene TRBV7-9 combines with J gene TRBJ2-7, with D unresolved. This CDR3 comprises 13 residues. V lost 11 bases to trimming and J lost 3 bases, with 17 bases between them. The V gene's germline CDR1 is SEHNR and CDR2 FQNEAQ (reference sequence). The DNA of the CDR3 is TGTGCCTCCCGGGCGAGGACGGACTACGAGCAGTACTTC. The encoded protein is CASRARTDYEQYF.

The V gene is TRBV10-3, the J gene TRBJ1-1, with D perhaps TRBD1 (6 bases). The germline V gene has CDR1 ENHRY and CDR2 SYGVKD. The V and J ends lost 2 bases and 7 bases respectively, with 20 bases between them. The CDR3 is 16 amino acids. DNA for the CDR3: TGTGCCATCAGTGAGGACAGGACAGCCCTGAGAGGTGAAGCTTTCTTT. This encodes CAISEDRTALRGEAFF.

The chain links TRBV5-1 to TRBJ2-3; perhaps TRBD1 as D (6 bases). Germline V gene data show CDR1 as SGHRS and CDR2 as YFSETQ. Trimming pared 4 bases from V and 5 bases from J, leaving 23 bases between. The CDR3 is made up of 17 amino acids. CDR3 in DNA: TGCGCCAGCAGCGTAAAACCGACAGGAAACAGTGGAGATACGCAGTATTTT. This encodes CASSVKPTGNSGDTQYF.

The chain has TRBV11-2 and TRBJ2-3; 8 bases map to TRBD1. In germline, CDR1 is SGHAT, CDR2 FQNNGV. With 7 bases clipped from V and 10 bases from J, the junction kept 7 bases outside the gene matches. The CDR3 covers 12 residues. CDR3 amino acids: CASKAGGAAQYF. The CDR3 nucleotides read TGTGCCAGCAAGGCAGGGGGCGCTGCGCAGTATTTT.

This clone was seen a single time. The V and J genes are TRBV5-4 and TRBJ1-2, with D possibly matching TRBD1 (5 bases). V lost 3 bases and J 8 bases, leaving 14 bases between the germline ends. Germline lookup yields CDR1 SGHNT and CDR2 YYREEE (reference sequence). This CDR3 spans 13 amino acids. CDR3 DNA: TGTGCCAGCAGCTGGGAGTGGGGCGGGGGCTACACCTTC. Translation: CASSWEWGGGYTF.

V gene TRBV5-1 combines with J gene TRBJ1-5; D is perhaps TRBD1 (5 bases). Germline V CDR1 and CDR2: SGHRS, YFSETQ. The CDR3 loop spans 15 amino acids. V was shortened by 4 bases and J by 4 bases, with 15 bases between the two germline ends. The CDR3 spells CASSPDSGLNQPQHF. CDR3 coding DNA: TGCGCCAGCAGCCCTGACTCGGGACTGAATCAGCCCCAGCATTTT.

There are a few counts of this clone. The chain recombines TRBV3-1 (or the pseudogene TRBV3-2) with TRBJ2-7, with TRBD1 identical over 8 bases. This CDR3 is built from 15 residues. The germline V gene encodes CDR1 LGHDT and CDR2 YNNKEL (reference sequence). V dropped 1 base and J dropped 0; count of bases not matched to a gene: 2. CDR3 DNA sequence: TGTGCCAGCAGCCAAGGGGGACAGGCCTCCTACGAGCAGTACTTC. Amino acids: CASSQGGQASYEQYF.

The rearrangement uses TRBV6-1 and TRBJ2-7; 8 positions agree with TRBD2. Losses at the gene ends were 3 bases for V and 8 bases for J; bases not matched to a gene: 15. This CDR3 is built from 16 residues. Germline CDR1 and CDR2: MNHNS and SASEGT. CDR3 DNA: TGTGCCAGCAGTGACCCCTCGGCGGGGGGTAGAGGCAAGCAGTACTTC. It specifies CASSDPSAGGRGKQYF.

Of note for this clone: Other DNA sequences in the sample encode the same CDR3. This chain joins TRBV2 and TRBJ1-2; tentative D call: TRBD1 (5 bases). The CDR3 has 11 residues. CDR1 and CDR2 (germline): SNHLY, FYNNEI. The germline V and J ends were trimmed by 4 bases and 8 bases, with 8 bases remaining between them. CDR3 sequence reads: CASSVDRGYTF. The CDR3 DNA sequence: TGTGCCAGCAGTGTTGACAGAGGCTACACCTTC. Drawing the rest from reference TRBV2 and TRBJ1-2, the complete variable domain is EPEVTQTPSHQVTQMGQEVILRCVPISNHLYFYWYRQILGQKVEFLVSFYNNEISEKSEIFDDQFSVERPDGSNFTLKIRSTKLEDSAMYFCASSVDRGYTFGSGTRLTVV.

V usage is TRBV5-6 and J usage is TRBJ2-1, with D perhaps matching TRBD2 (5 bases). The CDR3 is 17 amino acids. CDR1 SGHDT and CDR2 YYEEEE come from the germline V gene. Between the trimmed V and J ends, which lost 2 bases and 0 bases, there was a span of 15 bases. CDR3 in amino acids: CASSLITGKSSYNEQFF. Here the CDR3 DNA reads TGTGCCAGCAGCTTAATTACGGGGAAAAGCTCCTACAATGAGCAGTTCTTC.

The rearrangement links TRBV29-1 to TRBJ1-1; D is possibly TRBD1 (6 bases). CDR3 length equals 13 residues. Trimming removed 6 bases from V and 5 bases from J, with 16 bases in between. Germline-derived CDR1 and CDR2 are SQVTM and ANQGSEA. The CDR3 is CSVEDSPATEAFF. The DNA for the CDR3 is TGCAGCGTGGAGGACAGCCCGGCGACTGAAGCTTTCTTT.

This chain connects TRBV7-6 to TRBJ2-3; D gene unclear. Per germline, CDR1 SGHVS and CDR2 FNYEAQ. The CDR3 length is 11 residues. Trimming took 6 bases from V and 3 from J, leaving 4 bases between them. This CDR3 reads CASSETDTQYF. In nucleotides, the CDR3 is TGTGCCAGCAGTGAGACAGATACGCAGTATTTT.

The V and J genes are TRBV11-2 and TRBJ1-6; D perhaps matches TRBD1 (6 bases). The CDR3 runs 14 residues. The germline CDR1 and CDR2 sequences are SGHAT and FQNNGV. The V and J ends lost 1 base and 7 bases respectively, with 8 bases between them. CDR3 DNA sequence: TGTGCCAGCAGCTTAGGAGGGGGGAATTCACCCCTCCACTTT. Protein product: CASSLGGGNSPLHF. Using reference TRBV11-2 and TRBJ1-6 for the parts outside the CDR3, the full variable domain is EAGVAQSPRYKIIEKRQSVAFWCNPISGHATLYWYQQILGQGPKLLIQFQNNGVVDDSQLPKDRFSAERLKGVDSTLKIQPAKLEDSAVYLCASSLGGGNSPLHFGNGTRLTVT.

V and J are TRBV7-9 and TRBJ1-4, with D uncertain. Germline V CDR1 and CDR2: SEHNR, FQNEAQ (reference sequence). V was trimmed by 0 bases and J by 0 bases, leaving 8 bases between them. CDR3 size: 16 residues. This chain's CDR3 is CASSLAYRPTNEKLFF. In DNA, the CDR3 is TGTGCCAGCAGCTTAGCTTATAGGCCAACTAATGAAAAACTGTTTTTT.